The 15 T cell receptor beta chains reported below all come from one sample, sequenced in a study of T cell responses to AZD1222 COVID-19 vaccine. Profiled with immunoSEQ multiplex PCR; TCRdb holds only in-frame clones, not every one. This sample has fewer than 200,000 clones; 92% occur once, and the top ten carry 1% to 1.5%. Source: peripheral blood, taken on day 0 of AZD1222 vaccination. All receptors come from an adult in good health.

This clone appeared once. This chain uses TRBV9 with TRBJ1-2; maybe TRBD1 (6 bases). Germline V gene sequence: CDR1 SGDLS, CDR2 YYNGEE. Trimming removed 2 bases at V and 0 bases at J, with 26 bases between. This CDR3 has 20 residues. The CDR3 sequence: CASSVSPSGTTVRANYGYTF. Written as DNA, the CDR3 is TGTGCCAGCAGCGTTTCACCTTCCGGGACAACAGTACGCGCTAACTATGGCTACACCTTC.

V usage is TRBV10-1 and J usage is TRBJ2-3; D gene unclear. The CDR3 runs to 15 residues. V was clipped by 3 bases and J by 2 bases, with 12 bases between them. Germline V lookup: CDR1 WNHNN, CDR2 SYGVQD (reference sequence). The CDR3 DNA reads TGCGCCAGCAGTGAAGGAAAGACATCCACAGATACGCAGTATTTT. Translated, it gives CASSEGKTSTDTQYF.

The chain employs TRBV5-1 and TRBJ2-5; TRBD2 matches 11 bases. From germline, CDR1 is SGHRS and CDR2 YFSETQ. CDR3 length: 16 residues. V lost 4 bases to trimming and J lost 2 bases; unmatched junction nucleotides: 7. For the CDR3, the DNA is TGCGCCAGCAGCACCACCTTAGCGGGGGGGCAAGAGACCCAGTACTTC. Residues: CASSTTLAGGQETQYF. Supplemented by reference TRBV5-1 and TRBJ2-5, the full variable domain reads KAGVTQTPRYLIKTRGQQVTLSCSPISGHRSVSWYQQTPGQGLQFLFEYFSETQRNKGNFPGRFSGRQFSNSRSEMNVSTLELGDSALYLCASSTTLAGGQETQYFGPGTRLLVL.

The genes are TRBV28 and TRBJ1-5, with unresolved D. Germline-derived CDR1 and CDR2 are MDHEN and SYDVKM. The CDR3 spans 17 residues. The ends were cut back, 2 bases at V and 0 bases at J, with 14 bases in the middle. As DNA, the CDR3 is TGTGCCAGCAGTTTAATCCCATACGGGAATAGCAATCAGCCCCAGCATTTT. Translated, it gives CASSLIPYGNSNQPQHF.

The chain carries TRBV5-1 and TRBJ2-1; 14 bases line up with TRBD2. CDR3 length: 15 residues. Germline loops: CDR1 SGHRS, CDR2 YFSETQ. The ends lost 4 bases at V and 9 bases at J; junction bases unmatched: 6. CDR3 DNA sequence: TGCGCCAGCAGCCCGACTAGCGGGGGGGCCTTTGAGCAGTTCTTC. Its protein is CASSPTSGGAFEQFF.

A single count supports this clone. This rearrangement joins TRBV18 to TRBJ1-1, with D possibly being TRBD1 (6 bases). CDR1 is KGHSH and CDR2 is LQKENI in the germline V gene. The CDR3 totals 14 residues. V lost 6 bases and J lost 4, with 15 bases in between. The CDR3 DNA reads as TGTGCCAGCTCGCCAAGGGGGGGAGGCACTGAAGCTTTCTTT. This translates into CASSPRGGGTEAFF.

This rearrangement joins TRBV5-4 to TRBJ2-5; 7 nucleotides line up with TRBD1. This CDR3 has 14 amino acids. CDR1 and CDR2 from the germline V gene are SGHNT and YYREEE (reference sequence). V trimming: 0 bases; J trimming: 3 bases; junction bases outside the gene matches: 2. The chain's CDR3 is CASSLAGTEETQYF. Written as DNA, the CDR3 is TGTGCCAGCAGCTTGGCTGGGACAGAAGAGACCCAGTACTTC.

This chain links TRBV5-8 with TRBJ1-5, with D possibly matching TRBD1 (5 bases). The CDR3 loop spans 15 amino acids. The V end lost 3 bases, the J end lost 2 bases, and 12 bases lay between the germline ends. In germline, CDR1 is SGHTS, CDR2 YDEGEE. CDR3 in DNA: TGTGCCAGCAGCTCCCAATCGGGGGGCAATCAGCCCCAGCATTTT. Translation: CASSSQSGGNQPQHF.

The chain is built from TRBV2 and TRBJ1-5, with a weak D call TRBD1 (5 bases). The V gene lost 6 bases and the J gene lost 2 bases, with 11 bases spanning the gap. The CDR3 runs to 14 residues. Germline V gene data show CDR1 as SNHLY and CDR2 as FYNNEI. The CDR3 region has the DNA TGTGCCAGCAGCGCAGGGTGGGGCAATCAGCCCCAGCATTTT. Translated: CASSAGWGNQPQHF.

A remark on this clone: Other nucleotide sequences from this sample produce the same CDR3. In nucleotides, the CDR3 is TGTGCCAGCAGTTACTTACAGGGGAACACTGAAGCTTTCTTT. Its protein product is CASSYLQGNTEAFF. V is TRBV6-5 and J is TRBJ1-1; TRBD1 is a possible D gene (6 bases). The germline CDR1 and CDR2 sequences are MNHEY and SVGAGI. V lost 1 base to trimming and J lost 1 base, with 7 bases between them. This CDR3 contains 14 residues.

This chain uses TRBV7-2 with TRBJ2-3, with a weak D call TRBD2 (6 bases). CDR1 and CDR2 (germline): SGHTA, FQGNSA. This CDR3 contains 13 residues. Trimming left V 4 bases short and J 4 bases short, with 9 bases between. CDR3 protein: CASSSRLADTQYF. CDR3 coding DNA: TGTGCCAGCAGCTCCCGACTAGCAGATACGCAGTATTTT.

This clone was seen only a few times. Other DNA sequences in the sample encode the same CDR3. V usage is TRBV18 and J usage is TRBJ2-7; the match to TRBD1 covers 9 bases. This CDR3 spans 14 amino acids. Losses at the gene ends were 2 bases for V and 2 bases for J; bases not matched to a gene: 1. Germline CDR1 is KGHSH and CDR2 is LQKENI. CDR3 nucleotides: TGTGCCAGCTCACCAGGACAGGGGCCCTACGAGCAGTACTTC. Protein: CASSPGQGPYEQYF.

The rearrangement joins TRBV11-2 to TRBJ1-6; possible D gene TRBD1, 5 bases. Trimming removed 0 bases at V and 10 bases at J, with 13 bases between. Germline CDR1 and CDR2: SGHAT and FQNNGV. This CDR3 has 15 residues. The CDR3 DNA sequence: TGTGCCAGCAGCTTAGATGGGACCTTCGGGTCACCCCTCCACTTT. Translation gives CASSLDGTFGSPLHF.

This sequence joins TRBV12-3 or TRBV12-4 and TRBJ1-1; possible D gene TRBD1, 5 bases. Trimming removed 2 bases at V and 8 bases at J, with 12 bases between. The CDR3 length is 13 residues. Here the CDR3 DNA reads TGTGCCAGCAGTTTACCAGGTCGGGGCGAAGCTTTCTTT. The encoded protein is CASSLPGRGEAFF.

Worth noting for this clone: One junction end disagrees with the germline gene, perhaps due to a read error. The chain combines TRBV29-1 with TRBJ1-1; TRBD1 is a possible D gene (5 bases). The germline gives CDR1 SQVTM, CDR2 ANQGSEA. This CDR3 is 12 amino acids long. CDR3 coding DNA: TGCAGCGTCGAAGGGGATGGGGTAGAAGCTTTCTTT. Protein product: CSVEGDGVEAFF.